Following are 20 T cell receptor beta chains from one sample sequenced in a study of cytomegalovirus exposure and HLA in healthy donors. The PCR had 60 Vbeta and 13 Jbeta primers. The table came from immunoSEQ multiplex PCR; TCRdb's copy has only in-frame clones and leaves some out. Here the sample spans about 200,000 clones, around 78% being singletons. The specimen sequenced was PBMCs. The receptors shown here come from a young man in good health and CMV-seronegative.

The gene calls are TRBV13 and TRBJ2-7, with 12 nucleotides matching TRBD1. This CDR3 has 17 amino acids. The V gene's germline CDR1 is PRHDT and CDR2 FYEKMQ (reference sequence). With V trimmed by 0 bases and J by 6 bases, 9 bases remained unmatched. CDR3 residues: CASSLGLSGQGAPEQYF. The CDR3 DNA is TGTGCCAGCAGCTTAGGCCTTTCGGGACAGGGGGCGCCCGAGCAGTACTTC.

Only one count was recorded for this clone. In DNA form, the CDR3 reads TGTGCCAGGGTACTATTCGGTAACCGATATGGCTACACCTTC. Translation: CARVLFGNRYGYTF. The chain carries TRBV27 and TRBJ1-2, with unresolved D. The CDR3 sequence is 14 residues long. V dropped 9 bases and J dropped 5 bases, with 19 bases sitting between them. Germline CDR1 and CDR2: MNHEY and SMNVEV (reference sequence).

The chain links TRBV6-1 to TRBJ1-1, with a weak D call TRBD1 (5 bases). V was pared by 3 bases and J by 6 bases, with 14 bases between. Per the germline V gene, CDR1 is MNHNS and CDR2 is SASEGT. CDR3 length: 14 residues. CDR3 region: CASSDWLGGAEAFF. CDR3 sequence (DNA): TGTGCCAGCAGTGATTGGCTCGGGGGGGCTGAAGCTTTCTTT.

V is TRBV27 and J is TRBJ2-1, with a tentative D call TRBD1 (6 bases). V shed 2 bases and J shed 5 bases, with 10 bases lying between them. CDR1 is MNHEY, CDR2 SMNVEV, per germline (reference sequence). The length of the CDR3 is 14 residues. CDR3 region: CASSLGGPNNEQFF. CDR3 nucleotides: TGTGCCAGCAGTTTAGGGGGCCCCAACAATGAGCAGTTCTTC.

The CDR3 region is CAGASGRPPDTQYF. In DNA, the CDR3 is TGTGCCGGAGCTAGCGGGAGGCCCCCAGATACGCAGTATTTT. This rearrangement joins TRBV2 to TRBJ2-3; TRBD2 matches at 11 bases. Germline lookup yields CDR1 SNHLY and CDR2 FYNNEI. V was pared by 11 bases and J by 4 bases, with 8 bases of the junction left unmatched. The CDR3 contains 14 residues.

This chain connects TRBV15 to TRBJ1-5; 8 nucleotides align to TRBD1. Trimming cost V 0 bases and J 8 bases; bases outside gene matches: 6. In germline, CDR1 is LNHNV, CDR2 YYDKDF (reference sequence). The CDR3 is 15 amino acids. CDR3 amino acids: CATSREGQDGEPQHF. In nucleotides, the CDR3 is TGTGCCACCAGCAGAGAGGGACAGGACGGGGAGCCCCAGCATTTT.

The chain employs TRBV7-8 and TRBJ1-5, with TRBD1 as a possible D gene (6 bases). This CDR3 contains 17 residues. Trimming stripped 1 base from V and 6 bases from J, with 19 bases between. Germline V gives CDR1 SGHVS, CDR2 FQNEAQ. In nucleotides, the CDR3 is TGTGCCAGCAGCTTAGGCAATACAGGGTGGGTCCCTCAGCCCCAGCATTTT. Amino acids: CASSLGNTGWVPQPQHF.

The chain recombines TRBV10-3 with TRBJ2-7, with D perhaps matching TRBD2 (6 bases). The CDR3 is 14 residues long. Trimming shortened V by 0 bases and J by 4 bases, and 10 bases separated the two germline ends. The V gene's germline CDR1 is ENHRY and CDR2 SYGVKD. For the CDR3, the DNA is TGTGCCATCAGTGAGTCGCGGGGTGAGTACGAGCAGTACTTC. Protein: CAISESRGEYEQYF.

J is TRBJ2-7 and V is TRBV28; weak D call: TRBD1 (6 bases). V lost 6 bases, J lost 2 bases, and 14 bases lay in between. The CDR3 has 14 amino acids. Germline V gene lookup returns CDR1 MDHEN and CDR2 SYDVKM. CDR3 loop: CASRAGTPTYEQYF. The DNA of the CDR3 is TGTGCCAGCAGGGCCGGGACACCTACCTACGAGCAGTACTTC.

The chain uses TRBV29-1 and TRBJ2-7; D perhaps matches TRBD2 (6 bases). Trimming pared 4 bases from V and 2 bases from J, leaving 9 bases between. The CDR3 contains 12 residues. CDR1 and CDR2 (germline): SQVTM, ANQGSEA. The CDR3 region is CSVGGETYEQYF. Written as DNA, the CDR3 is TGCAGCGTTGGGGGGGAGACCTACGAGCAGTACTTC.

V usage is TRBV19 and J usage is TRBJ1-5, with 7 bases fitting TRBD1. Germline values: CDR1 LNHDA, CDR2 SQIVND (reference sequence). The V and J ends lost 3 bases and 6 bases, in that order; junction bases with no gene match: 11. This CDR3 has 16 amino acids. CDR3 region: CASSILNRGRGQPQHF. The DNA for the CDR3 is TGTGCCAGTAGTATTTTGAACAGGGGTAGAGGTCAGCCCCAGCATTTT.

This clone occurred once. The gene calls are TRBV7-2 and TRBJ2-1; D is unresolved. V was shortened by 1 base and J by 1 base, with 8 bases between the two germline ends. Germline assignment: CDR1 SGHTA and CDR2 FQGNSA. The length of the CDR3 is 15 residues. CDR3 residues: CASSLVVASYNEQFF. The CDR3 bases are TGTGCCAGCAGCTTAGTAGTTGCTTCCTACAATGAGCAGTTCTTC.

This clone was recorded only once. The gene calls are TRBV6-5 and TRBJ2-5, with 13 bases lining up with TRBD2. Trimming at V came to 2 bases and at J to 1 base, leaving 1 base not matched to a gene. The length of the CDR3 is 16 residues. Germline V gene data show CDR1 as MNHEY and CDR2 as SVGAGI. CDR3 bases: TGTGCCAGCAGTTACGGACTAGCGGGAGTCCAAGAGACCCAGTACTTC. It encodes CASSYGLAGVQETQYF.

The chain joins TRBV28 to TRBJ1-2, with TRBD1 matching over 7 bases. The CDR3 covers 16 residues. V trimming: 6 bases; J trimming: 1 base; junction bases outside the gene matches: 11. Germline V gives CDR1 MDHEN, CDR2 SYDVKM. The CDR3 protein is CASRAPPGGSNYGYTF. The CDR3 DNA is TGTGCCAGCAGAGCACCGCCAGGGGGAAGTAACTATGGCTACACCTTC.

V gene TRBV11-3 combines with J gene TRBJ2-1, with D perhaps TRBD1 (6 bases). Trimming pared 4 bases from V and 5 bases from J, leaving 15 bases between. The CDR3 covers 15 residues. Germline V gene data show CDR1 as SGHNT and CDR2 as YENEEA. The CDR3 reads CASSSYRDPNNEQFF. CDR3 in DNA: TGTGCCAGCAGCTCTTACAGGGACCCGAACAATGAGCAGTTCTTC.

There are a few counts of this clone. The CDR3 loop is CASSWTGNFYEQYF. CDR3 bases: TGTGCCAGCAGCTGGACAGGGAATTTCTACGAGCAGTACTTC. The chain joins TRBV5-5 to TRBJ2-7; the match to TRBD1 covers 8 bases. Germline trimming cut 3 bases from V and 3 bases from J; bases unmatched to any gene: 5. Germline values: CDR1 SGHKS, CDR2 YYEKEE (reference sequence). CDR3 length: 14 residues.

V and J are TRBV4-1 and TRBJ2-3; TRBD2 matches at 14 bases. From germline, CDR1 is MGHRA and CDR2 YSYEKL. This CDR3 has 16 amino acids. With V trimmed by 1 base and J by 3 bases, 0 bases remained unmatched. DNA for the CDR3: TGCGCCAGCAGCCAAGGGACTAGCGGGAGGACAGATACGCAGTATTTT. It specifies CASSQGTSGRTDTQYF.

The chain couples TRBV7-2 to TRBJ2-1, with D maybe TRBD2 (6 bases). The CDR3 loop spans 17 amino acids. Trimming stripped 4 bases from V and 0 bases from J, with 16 bases between. CDR1 and CDR2 from the germline V gene are SGHTA and FQGNSA. The CDR3, as DNA: TGTGCCAGCAGCTCATCTGGTGGACTAAGCTCCTACAATGAGCAGTTCTTC. This codes for CASSSSGGLSSYNEQFF.

The V gene is TRBV28, the J gene TRBJ1-1; D is undetermined. This CDR3 is built from 13 residues. The V end was cut by 1 base, the J end by 7 bases, with 10 bases between. CDR1 MDHEN and CDR2 SYDVKM come from the germline V gene. CDR3 DNA: TGTGCCAGCAGTTTATCGTCTTGGCTTGAAGCTTTCTTT. Its translation is CASSLSSWLEAFF. The whole variable domain, filled in from reference TRBV28 and TRBJ1-1, reads DVKVTQSSRYLVKRTGEKVFLECVQDMDHENMFWYRQDPGLGLRLIYFSYDVKMKEKGDIPEGYSVSREKKERFSLILESASTNQTSMYLCASSLSSWLEAFFGQGTRLTVV.

The chain has TRBV25-1 and TRBJ2-3; TRBD1 matches at 9 bases. V lost 2 bases and J lost 2; bases outside the gene matches: 2. Germline V gene lookup returns CDR1 MGHDK and CDR2 SYGVNS. This CDR3 comprises 15 residues. CDR3 nucleotide sequence: TGTGCCAGCAGTGAAAGACAGGGGGTCACAGATACGCAGTATTTT. Translation: CASSERQGVTDTQYF.